This passage covers 13 T cell receptor beta chains from one sample sequenced in a study of identical twins. Each CDR3 protein is one row after TCRdb ran MiXCR on the 5' RACE reads. This sample yields roughly 190,000 distinct CDR3 sequences, of which 15% to 20% are seen a single time; about 38% belongs to the top ten. These data also formed part of another study, on T cells expressing NK-cell markers.

The sample was CD8+ T cells sorted from blood. The receptors here all came from a woman aged 18-29 years in good health.

The table lists this clonotype with a few counts. The J gene is TRBJ2-5, the V gene TRBV12-3 or TRBV12-4, with TRBD1 matching 10 bases. Unmatched junction bases numbered 8, after V lost 5 bases and J lost 5 bases. CDR3 size: 15 residues. CDR3 residues: CASSHPGQGTETQYF. The CDR3 nucleotides are TGTGCCAGCAGTCACCCGGGACAGGGGACGGAGACCCAGTACTTC.

The chain has TRBV7-2 and TRBJ1-1; 7 bases align to TRBD1. CDR1 and CDR2 from the germline V gene are SGHTA and FQGNSA. This CDR3 region has 16 residues. V was clipped by 7 bases and J by 0 bases; unmatched bases: 11. CDR3 DNA sequence: TGTGCCAGCACAAAAATCGGGGACAGTATGAACACTGAAGCTTTCTTT. It yields the protein CASTKIGDSMNTEAFF.

This clonotype was seen a handful of times. The chain's CDR3 is CASSYYGRVGGGFF. CDR3 bases: TGTGCCAGCAGTTACTACGGCAGGGTGGGAGGTGGGTTCTTC. J is TRBJ2-1 and V is TRBV6-2 or TRBV6-3; D might be TRBD2 (6 bases). Trimming stripped 1 base from V and 15 bases from J, with 19 bases between. The CDR3 is 14 amino acids. Germline lookup yields CDR1 MNHEY and CDR2 SVGEGT.

The gene calls are TRBV20-1 and TRBJ1-1, with 7 bases aligning to TRBD1. CDR3 length: 14 residues. Trimming cost V 3 bases and J 6 bases; bases outside gene matches: 10. The germline CDR1 and CDR2 sequences are DFQATT and SNEGSKA (reference sequence). The CDR3 nucleotides read TGCAGTGCTAGGCGGATCGACAGGGCGCCTGAAGCTTTCTTT. This encodes CSARRIDRAPEAFF.

This clonotype showed up many times. The chain couples TRBV7-9 to TRBJ2-1, with TRBD2 matching over 10 bases. V was pared by 5 bases and J by 2 bases, with 3 bases of the junction left unmatched. In germline, CDR1 is SEHNR, CDR2 FQNEAQ (reference sequence). There are 15 residues in the CDR3. CDR3 nucleotides: TGTGCCAGCAGCCCCAGCGGGGGGGCCTACAATGAGCAGTTCTTC. It translates to CASSPSGGAYNEQFF.

The V and J genes are TRBV2 and TRBJ2-3; 9 positions match TRBD1. The CDR3 consists of 16 residues. Trimming removed 6 bases from V and 2 bases from J; junction bases left unmatched: 9. The V gene's germline CDR1 is SNHLY and CDR2 FYNNEI. The CDR3 spells CASSPGQGLLTDTQYF. CDR3 nucleotides: TGTGCCAGCAGCCCGGGACAGGGCCTACTCACAGATACGCAGTATTTT.

The V gene is TRBV9, the J gene TRBJ1-1; TRBD1 matches at 11 bases. This CDR3 is 15 amino acids long. Trimming at V came to 5 bases and at J to 3 bases, leaving 6 bases not matched to a gene. The germline gives CDR1 SGDLS, CDR2 YYNGEE. CDR3 residues: CASSDGTGGDTEAFF. The CDR3 DNA reads TGTGCCAGCAGTGATGGGACAGGGGGAGACACTGAAGCTTTCTTT.

The chain employs TRBV27 and TRBJ2-2; TRBD1 is a possible D gene (5 bases). In germline, CDR1 is MNHEY, CDR2 SMNVEV (reference sequence). V lost 9 bases to trimming and J lost 6 bases, with 17 bases between them. The CDR3 contains 14 residues. The CDR3 nucleotides read TGTGCCAGTTTTAGGCCAGGGTTCCCCGGGGAGCTGTTTTTT. It is translated as CASFRPGFPGELFF.

In DNA, the CDR3 is TGTGCCAGCAGTCTAACGGGACACCTCGAGCAGTACTTC. Its protein product is CASSLTGHLEQYF. This chain links TRBV3-1 with TRBJ2-7; tentative D call: TRBD1 (6 bases). The V and J ends lost 6 bases and 6 bases respectively, with 15 bases between them. Germline CDR1 is LGHDT and CDR2 is YNNKEL (reference sequence). There are 13 residues in the CDR3.

This clonotype was observed at least ten times. The V call is TRBV20-1, the J call TRBJ2-7; D remains unclear. The germline V and J ends were trimmed by 2 bases and 2 bases, with 4 bases remaining between them. Germline CDR1 DFQATT, CDR2 SNEGSKA (reference sequence). The CDR3 runs to 11 residues. CDR3 residues: CSARSPYEQYF. For the CDR3, the DNA is TGCAGTGCTAGATCACCCTACGAGCAGTACTTC.

This chain uses TRBV7-8 with TRBJ2-7; 9 nucleotides align to TRBD2. From germline, CDR1 is SGHVS and CDR2 FQNEAQ. J gave up 6 bases and V 5 bases, and 14 bases lay outside the gene matches. CDR3 length: 16 residues. The CDR3 loop is CASSQLRGLATLEQYF. DNA of the CDR3: TGTGCCAGCAGCCAGCTAAGGGGACTAGCTACCCTCGAGCAGTACTTC.

The chain couples TRBV27 to TRBJ2-2, with D possibly being TRBD1 (5 bases). Germline values: CDR1 MNHEY, CDR2 SMNVEV (reference sequence). This CDR3 contains 13 residues. Between the trimmed V and J ends, which lost 5 bases and 4 bases, there was a span of 8 bases. The CDR3 spells CASSNRPTGELFF. The DNA of the CDR3 is TGTGCCAGCAGTAACAGGCCCACCGGGGAGCTGTTTTTT.

The chain joins TRBV13 to TRBJ2-5; D unclear. The V gene's germline CDR1 is PRHDT and CDR2 FYEKMQ (reference sequence). The CDR3 totals 12 residues. Between the trimmed V and J ends, which lost 6 bases and 5 bases, there was a span of 10 bases. CDR3 amino acids: CASSSSLETQYF. The CDR3 region has the DNA TGTGCCAGCAGTTCTTCCCTGGAGACCCAGTACTTC.